This T cell receptor (beta chain) was retrieved from a study of cytomegalovirus exposure and HLA in healthy donors. Whole-study context: Later analysis reported that the roughly 110 validation repertoires shared the platform of the 650 to 700 first-cohort repertoires. Study-level points and caveats: The dataset shows that most TCR sequences were rare, while some public TCRs occurred in many donors. Cytomegalovirus-associated TCR beta chains were listed, numbering 150 to 200.

Sequencing was performed with immunoSEQ multiplex PCR; in TCRdb, only in-frame clones are kept and a portion is missing. The table includes 90,000 to 140,000 clones, 86% detected once. With 3 bases removed from V and 2 bases from J, the gap between germline ends came to 10 bases. Germline V gene data show CDR1 as WNHNN and CDR2 as SYGVQD (reference sequence). The CDR3 contains 14 residues. To note about this clone: Its specificity is unknown.

Input material: PBMCs. The clonotype originates from a woman younger than 30 in good health and CMV-seropositive. The rearrangement links TRBV10-1 to TRBJ1-2; weak D call: TRBD1 (6 bases). This CDR3 reads CASSDRQGNYGYTF. The CDR3 coding sequence is TGCGCCAGCAGTGATAGGCAGGGGAACTATGGCTACACCTTC.